Below, 29 T cell receptor beta chains from the same sample are listed, as sequenced in a study of regulatory T cells in long-lasting Graves disease. Indicated time point: newly diagnosed GD, antithyroid drugs for less than 3 months. The TCR library was prepared using RNA isolated from PBMCs. Investigators prepared the TCR beta libraries by applying iRepertoire HTBI primers and Arm-PCR of CDR3 regions. TCRdb reanalysed the multiplex PCR reads using MiXCR and keeps one entry per CDR3 protein. The profile shows about 460,000 distinct CDR3 sequences, 12% to 15% of them singletons. Separately, the same data were catalogued under a study of T cells in Graves' hyperthyroidism and ophthalmopathy.

This material consisted of peripheral blood mononuclear cells (PBMCs), taken at new diagnosis, from a patient treated with antithyroid drugs. Receptors originate from a woman between 50 and 59 years old with Graves disease.

This clonotype was counted many times. The V gene is TRBV7-9, the J gene TRBJ2-1, with TRBD2 matching 11 bases. Germline CDR1 reads SEHNR; CDR2 reads FQNEAQ (reference sequence). The V gene end was trimmed by 4 bases and the J gene end by 9 bases; junction bases not matched to a gene: 8. CDR3 length equals 15 residues. DNA for the CDR3: TGTGCCAGCAGCTCGAGACTAGCGGGAAGGGGTGAGCAGTTCTTC. It yields the protein CASSSRLAGRGEQFF.

In its sample, this clonotype was seen many times. The J gene is TRBJ2-7, the V gene TRBV3-1; D might be TRBD1 (5 bases). The germline gives CDR1 LGHDT, CDR2 YNNKEL (reference sequence). Trimming pared 5 bases from V and 6 bases from J, leaving 17 bases between. The CDR3 runs to 14 residues. The CDR3: CASSSTTTVGEQYF. Here the CDR3 DNA reads TGTGCCAGCAGCTCCACAACGACAGTCGGCGAGCAGTACTTC.

This clonotype turned up a few times. This chain links TRBV5-1 with TRBJ2-3; tentatively, D is TRBD2 (5 bases). The CDR3 contains 12 residues. Germline assignment: CDR1 SGHRS and CDR2 YFSETQ. V dropped 0 bases and J dropped 10 bases, with 9 bases sitting between them. The CDR3 protein is CASSLGGRAQYF. Here the CDR3 DNA reads TGCGCCAGCAGCTTGGGAGGGCGCGCGCAGTATTTT.

This clonotype was observed many times. This rearrangement joins TRBV5-1 to TRBJ2-2; 11 positions match TRBD2. V was clipped by 0 bases and J by 4 bases; unmatched bases: 5. Germline V gene lookup returns CDR1 SGHRS and CDR2 YFSETQ. The CDR3 spans 17 residues. The CDR3, as DNA: TGCGCCAGCAGCTTGGGGGGGACTAGCGGTGCCACCGGGGAGCTGTTTTTT. It specifies CASSLGGTSGATGELFF.

The sample holds many counts of this clonotype. The rearrangement uses TRBV4-1 and TRBJ1-1; D is possibly TRBD1 (6 bases). Trimming stripped 0 bases from V and 11 bases from J, with 7 bases between. The germline gives CDR1 MGHRA, CDR2 YSYEKL. This CDR3 is built from 11 residues. The CDR3 loop reads CASSQDDRAFF. The DNA for the CDR3 is TGCGCCAGCAGCCAAGATGACAGGGCTTTCTTT.

This clonotype showed up just a few times. V is TRBV9 and J is TRBJ1-2; 7 bases agree with TRBD1. In germline, CDR1 is SGDLS, CDR2 YYNGEE. Trimming took 3 bases from V and 4 from J; bases not matched to a gene: 3. This CDR3 has 13 amino acids. Written as DNA, the CDR3 is TGTGCCAGCAGCGGACAGGGAACCTATGGCTACACCTTC. Translated, it gives CASSGQGTYGYTF.

The chain couples TRBV20-1 to TRBJ2-7; a weak D match, TRBD1 (6 bases). From germline, CDR1 is DFQATT and CDR2 SNEGSKA (reference sequence). Deletions cut 6 bases from V and 4 bases from J, with 19 bases between. The CDR3 runs 14 residues. The CDR3 nucleotides are TGCAGTGCCAGGGGAGTATGGGACACTTACGAGCAGTACTTC. This encodes CSARGVWDTYEQYF.

Ten or more counts support this clonotype. The chain carries TRBV28 and TRBJ2-7; TRBD2 agrees at 11 bases. CDR3 size: 15 residues. Losses at the gene ends were 7 bases for V and 3 bases for J; bases not matched to a gene: 8. CDR1 and CDR2 from the germline V gene are MDHEN and SYDVKM. For the CDR3, the DNA is TGTGCCAGCACCGTTAGCGGGAGGGCCTTCTACGAGCAGTACTTC. Its protein is CASTVSGRAFYEQYF.

The CDR3 protein is CAIGTSGGEQYF. CDR3 in DNA: TGTGCCATTGGGACTAGCGGGGGCGAGCAGTACTTC. The chain joins TRBV10-3 to TRBJ2-7; 14 nucleotides match TRBD2. The CDR3 has 12 amino acids. Germline V gene lookup returns CDR1 ENHRY and CDR2 SYGVKD. The junction had 1 base not matched to a gene; V was cut back by 9 bases and J by 6 bases.

As to this clonotype: A much larger clone is a single base away; this may be a read error. V and J are TRBV27 and TRBJ2-7; D may be TRBD2 (6 bases). Trimming pared 4 bases from V and 9 bases from J, leaving 22 bases between. In germline, CDR1 is MNHEY, CDR2 SMNVEV (reference sequence). CDR3 size: 15 residues. The CDR3 DNA reads as TGTGCCAGCAGTTCCCCGGGACTGCGGGTGATCGGGCAGTACTTC. This encodes CASSSPGLRVIGQYF.

This clonotype was recorded at least ten times. The chain recombines TRBV12-3 or TRBV12-4 with TRBJ2-1; D may be TRBD1 or TRBD2 (5 bases each). Trimming took 6 bases from V and 10 from J, leaving 28 bases between them. This CDR3 is 17 amino acids long. CDR3 residues: CASSVGRGVGPQWEQFF. Written as DNA, the CDR3 is TGTGCCAGCAGCGTAGGTCGAGGGGTGGGACCCCAATGGGAGCAGTTCTTC.

This clonotype was seen ten or more times. V is TRBV28 and J is TRBJ1-2, with 9 positions matching TRBD1. There are 13 residues in the CDR3. The ends lost 6 bases at V and 7 bases at J; junction bases unmatched: 6. The V gene's germline CDR1 is MDHEN and CDR2 SYDVKM. Written as DNA, the CDR3 is TGTGCCAGCAGCTGGGACAGGGAAGGTGGCTACACCTTC. Translated, it gives CASSWDREGGYTF.

Comments on this clonotype: A clone one base away is much larger, so this may be a read error. This rearrangement joins TRBV11-2 to TRBJ2-3; D gene uncertain. Per germline, CDR1 SGHAT and CDR2 FQNNGV. The CDR3 is 15 residues long. The CDR3 is CASSPQSRTTDTRYF. CDR3 nucleotides: TGTGCCAGCAGCCCCCAGTCACGGACCACAGATACGCGGTATTTT.

This clonotype was counted ten times or more. In nucleotides, the CDR3 is TGTGCCAGCAGCTTAGCTAGCGGAGAGACAGATACGCAGTATTTT. This codes for CASSLASGETDTQYF. J is TRBJ2-3 and V is TRBV7-9; TRBD2 might be the D (6 bases). The germline V gene has CDR1 SEHNR and CDR2 FQNEAQ (reference sequence). V was trimmed by 0 bases and J by 3 bases, leaving 10 bases between them. The CDR3 loop spans 15 amino acids. The complete variable domain, with remaining parts taken from reference TRBV7-9 and TRBJ2-3, reads DTGVSQNPRHKITKRGQNVTFRCDPISEHNRLYWYRQTLGQGPEFLTYFQNEAQLEKSRLLSDRFSAERPKGSFSTLEIQRTEQGDSAMYLCASSLASGETDTQYFGPGTRLTVL.

The table lists this clonotype with many counts. This chain connects TRBV3-1 to TRBJ1-5; D possibly corresponds to TRBD1 (5 bases). The V gene's germline CDR1 is LGHDT and CDR2 YNNKEL (reference sequence). V gave up 2 bases and J gave up 3 bases, with 8 bases separating them. This CDR3 is built from 14 residues. The CDR3 loop reads CASSQTGFNQPQHF. In DNA form, the CDR3 reads TGTGCCAGCAGCCAAACAGGCTTCAATCAGCCCCAGCATTTT.

This chain joins TRBV18 and TRBJ1-1, with D unclear. Germline CDR1 and CDR2: KGHSH and LQKENI. Trimming left V 4 bases short and J 1 base short, with 13 bases between. The CDR3 runs to 15 residues. The CDR3, as DNA: TGTGCCAGCTCACAGGCTCGGGTCGAGAACACTGAAGCTTTCTTT. Its translation is CASSQARVENTEAFF.

The sample holds many counts of this clonotype. This rearrangement joins TRBV7-9 to TRBJ2-1; TRBD2 aligns across 11 bases. Germline lookup yields CDR1 SEHNR and CDR2 FQNEAQ (reference sequence). The CDR3 loop spans 19 amino acids. The junction had 12 bases not matched to a gene; V was cut back by 5 bases and J by 0 bases. The CDR3 DNA reads TGTGCCAGCAGCACCGGACTAGCGGGTCCCAGGAGCTCCTACAATGAGCAGTTCTTC. Residues: CASSTGLAGPRSSYNEQFF.

This chain links TRBV9 with TRBJ1-5; 8 bases line up with TRBD1. Germline values: CDR1 SGDLS, CDR2 YYNGEE. Trimming cost V 2 bases and J 4 bases; bases outside gene matches: 5. CDR3 length: 15 amino acids. Here the CDR3 DNA reads TGTGCCAGCAGCGTCGGACAGGGATTTAATCAGCCCCAGCATTTT. Residues: CASSVGQGFNQPQHF. Complete variable domain (other parts from reference TRBV9 and TRBJ1-5): DSGVTQTPKHLITATGQRVTLRCSPRSGDLSVYWYQQSLDQGLQFLIQYYNGEERAKGNILERFSAQQFPDLHSELNLSSLELGDSALYFCASSVGQGFNQPQHFGDGTRLSIL.

Details on this clonotype: This may come from a read error, since a much larger clone is one base off. This chain joins TRBV5-1 and TRBJ1-1; no definite D call. This CDR3 comprises 16 residues. Germline V gene sequence: CDR1 SGHRS, CDR2 YFSETQ. The CDR3 is CASCLVGRAMNTEAFF. CDR3 in DNA: TGCGCCAGCTGCTTGGTAGGAAGGGCCATGAACACTGAAGCTTTCTTT. Complete variable domain (other parts from reference TRBV5-1 and TRBJ1-1): KAGVTQTPRYLIKTRGQQVTLSCSPISGHRSVSWYQQTPGQGLQFLFEYFSETQRNKGNFPGRFSGRQFSNSRSEMNVSTLELGDSALYLCASCLVGRAMNTEAFFGQGTRLTVV.

This clonotype appeared many times. The genes are TRBV27 and TRBJ2-5, with D perhaps matching TRBD2 (7 bases). The J call is doubtful: the DNA matches TRBJ2-1 better. The CDR3 consists of 13 residues. The V gene's germline CDR1 is MNHEY and CDR2 SMNVEV (reference sequence). CDR3 sequence (DNA): TGTGCCAGCAGTTTTGGGGGGGCGTTGGAGCAGTTCTTC. Translated: CASSFGGALEQFF.

This clonotype came up many times. The chain joins TRBV6-1 to TRBJ2-7; 9 nucleotides line up with TRBD2. The V segment lost 6 bases and the J segment 6 bases; nucleotides outside the gene matches: 6. The CDR3 totals 13 residues. Germline V gene lookup returns CDR1 MNHNS and CDR2 SASEGT. The CDR3 DNA follows: TGTGCCAGCAGAACCCTAGCGGGATTCGAGCAGTACTTC. Translating gives CASRTLAGFEQYF.

This clonotype was observed many times. The rearrangement joins TRBV10-1 to TRBJ2-1; 8 bases map to TRBD1. Losses at the gene ends were 0 bases for V and 0 bases for J; bases not matched to a gene: 1. The CDR3 is 16 amino acids. Germline assignment: CDR1 WNHNN and CDR2 SYGVQD (reference sequence). The CDR3 spells CASSESTGGSYNEQFF. In DNA, the CDR3 is TGCGCCAGCAGTGAGTCCACAGGGGGCTCCTACAATGAGCAGTTCTTC.

This clonotype was seen more than once but under ten times. The CDR3: CASSGTSSSNQPQHF. CDR3 DNA: TGTGCCAGTAGTGGGACCAGTAGCAGCAATCAGCCCCAGCATTTT. V gene TRBV19 combines with J gene TRBJ1-5; perhaps TRBD1 as D (5 bases). The CDR3 covers 15 residues. The V gene lost 5 bases and the J gene lost 1 base, with 12 bases spanning the gap. Per germline, CDR1 LNHDA and CDR2 SQIVND (reference sequence).

The chain is built from TRBV9 and TRBJ1-2; D is unresolved. The V gene's germline CDR1 is SGDLS and CDR2 YYNGEE. V shed 4 bases and J shed 2 bases, with 12 bases lying between them. This CDR3 spans 14 amino acids. The CDR3 DNA follows: TGTGCCAGCAGCCCCCGAATGGGGAACTATGGCTACACCTTC. Translated, it gives CASSPRMGNYGYTF.

Ten or more counts support this clonotype. The chain employs TRBV28 and TRBJ1-4; 10 bases map to TRBD1. The CDR3 extends over 15 amino acids. V was clipped by 6 bases and J by 4 bases; unmatched bases: 5. Per the germline V gene, CDR1 is MDHEN and CDR2 is SYDVKM. CDR3 sequence reads: CASRPRDRGNEKLFF. The CDR3 DNA reads TGTGCCAGCAGACCGAGGGACAGGGGTAATGAAAAACTGTTTTTT.

The chain is built from TRBV9 and TRBJ2-3; D remains unclear. The CDR3 extends over 18 amino acids. V shed 2 bases and J shed 0 bases, with 19 bases lying between them. The V gene's germline CDR1 is SGDLS and CDR2 YYNGEE. The CDR3 loop is CASSVYTSLLSSTDTQYF. The CDR3 region has the DNA TGTGCCAGCAGCGTCTACACCTCCCTCCTCTCTAGCACAGATACGCAGTATTTT.

V usage is TRBV20-1 and J usage is TRBJ2-7; 10 bases are a match to TRBD2. J lost 2 bases, V lost 0 bases, and 7 bases had no gene match. The CDR3 has 16 amino acids. CDR1 is DFQATT and CDR2 is SNEGSKA in the germline V gene (reference sequence). Written as DNA, the CDR3 is TGCAGTGCTAGAGATCTCAGGCTAGCGGGAGCCTACGAGCAGTACTTC. Residues: CSARDLRLAGAYEQYF.

V gene TRBV24-1 combines with J gene TRBJ2-2; D is unresolved. With 5 bases removed from V and 1 base from J, the gap between germline ends came to 7 bases. CDR1 and CDR2 (germline): KGHDR, SFDVKD. The CDR3 sequence is 14 residues long. The CDR3 nucleotides are TGTGCCACCAGTGGATGGCAGAACACCGGGGAGCTGTTTTTT. It translates to CATSGWQNTGELFF.

This clonotype appeared many times. The chain recombines TRBV27 with TRBJ2-7, with unresolved D. Between the trimmed V and J ends, which lost 4 bases and 1 base, there was a span of 8 bases. This CDR3 comprises 13 residues. From germline, CDR1 is MNHEY and CDR2 SMNVEV (reference sequence). The CDR3 protein is CASSSPYSYEQYF. In nucleotides, the CDR3 is TGTGCCAGCAGTTCGCCCTATTCCTACGAGCAGTACTTC.